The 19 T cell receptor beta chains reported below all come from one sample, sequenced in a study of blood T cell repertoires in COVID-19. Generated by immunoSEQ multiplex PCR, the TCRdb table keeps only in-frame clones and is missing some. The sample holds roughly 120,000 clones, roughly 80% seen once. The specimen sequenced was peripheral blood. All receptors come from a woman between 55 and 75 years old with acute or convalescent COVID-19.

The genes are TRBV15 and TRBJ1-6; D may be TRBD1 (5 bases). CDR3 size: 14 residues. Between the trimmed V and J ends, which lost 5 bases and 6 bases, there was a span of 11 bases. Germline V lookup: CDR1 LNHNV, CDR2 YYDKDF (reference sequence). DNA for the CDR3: TGTGCCACCAGCGTAGGGGTGGGTAATTCACCCCTCCACTTT. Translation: CATSVGVGNSPLHF. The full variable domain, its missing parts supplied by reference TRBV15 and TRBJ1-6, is DAMVIQNPRYQVTQFGKPVTLSCSQTLNHNVMYWYQQKSSQAPKLLFHYYDKDFNNEADTPDNFQSRRPNTSFCFLDIRSPGLGDTAMYLCATSVGVGNSPLHFGNGTRLTVT.

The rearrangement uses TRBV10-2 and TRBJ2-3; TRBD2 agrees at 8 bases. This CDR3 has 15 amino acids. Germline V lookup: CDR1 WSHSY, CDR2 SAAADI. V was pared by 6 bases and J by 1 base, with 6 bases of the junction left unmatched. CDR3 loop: CASRGGTRGTDTQYF. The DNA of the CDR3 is TGCGCCAGCAGGGGGGGGACTAGAGGCACAGATACGCAGTATTTT.

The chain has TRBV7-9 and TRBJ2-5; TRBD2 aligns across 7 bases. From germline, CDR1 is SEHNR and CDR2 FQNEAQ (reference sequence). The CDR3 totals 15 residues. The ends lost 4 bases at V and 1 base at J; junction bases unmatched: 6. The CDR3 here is CASSSGLRGQETQYF. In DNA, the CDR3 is TGTGCCAGCAGCTCGGGACTAAGGGGCCAAGAGACCCAGTACTTC.

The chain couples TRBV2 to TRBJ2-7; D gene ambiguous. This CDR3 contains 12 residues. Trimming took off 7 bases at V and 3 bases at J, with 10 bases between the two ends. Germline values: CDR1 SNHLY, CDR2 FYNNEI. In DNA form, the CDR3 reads TGTGCCAGCACTAGTACACACTACGAGCAGTACTTC. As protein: CASTSTHYEQYF. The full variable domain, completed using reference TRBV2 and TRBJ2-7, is EPEVTQTPSHQVTQMGQEVILRCVPISNHLYFYWYRQILGQKVEFLVSFYNNEISEKSEIFDDQFSVERPDGSNFTLKIRSTKLEDSAMYFCASTSTHYEQYFGPGTRLTVT.

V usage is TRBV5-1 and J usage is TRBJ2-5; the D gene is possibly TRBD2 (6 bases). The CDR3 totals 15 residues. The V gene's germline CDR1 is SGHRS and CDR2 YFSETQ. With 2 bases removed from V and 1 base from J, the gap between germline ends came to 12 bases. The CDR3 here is CASSFGRGSQETQYF. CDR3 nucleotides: TGCGCCAGCAGCTTTGGGCGGGGTTCCCAAGAGACCCAGTACTTC.

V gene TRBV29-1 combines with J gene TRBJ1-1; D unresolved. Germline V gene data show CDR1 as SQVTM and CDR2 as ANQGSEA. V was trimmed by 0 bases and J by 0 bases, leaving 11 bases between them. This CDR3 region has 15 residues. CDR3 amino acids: CSVEDAVQMNTEAFF. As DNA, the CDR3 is TGCAGCGTTGAAGATGCGGTCCAAATGAACACTGAAGCTTTCTTT.

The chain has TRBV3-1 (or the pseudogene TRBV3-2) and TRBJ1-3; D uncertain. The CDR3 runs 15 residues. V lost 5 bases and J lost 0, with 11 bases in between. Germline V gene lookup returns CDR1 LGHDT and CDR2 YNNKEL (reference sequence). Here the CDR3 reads CASSVNGDSGNTIYF. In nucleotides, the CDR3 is TGTGCCAGCAGCGTTAACGGGGACTCTGGAAACACCATATATTTT.

This CDR3 is CSVHSPDTEAFF. The CDR3 DNA sequence: TGCAGCGTCCATTCACCAGACACTGAAGCTTTCTTT. The chain joins TRBV29-1 to TRBJ1-1; D is unresolved. There are 12 residues in the CDR3. The V gene's germline CDR1 is SQVTM and CDR2 ANQGSEA. Trimming left V 6 bases short and J 3 bases short, with 11 bases between.

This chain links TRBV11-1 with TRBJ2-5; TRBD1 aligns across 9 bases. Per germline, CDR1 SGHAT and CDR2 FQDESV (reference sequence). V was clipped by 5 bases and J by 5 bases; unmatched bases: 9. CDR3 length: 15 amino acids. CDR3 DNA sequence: TGTGCCAGCAGCAGTCCGGGACAGGGTTACGAGACCCAGTACTTC. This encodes CASSSPGQGYETQYF.

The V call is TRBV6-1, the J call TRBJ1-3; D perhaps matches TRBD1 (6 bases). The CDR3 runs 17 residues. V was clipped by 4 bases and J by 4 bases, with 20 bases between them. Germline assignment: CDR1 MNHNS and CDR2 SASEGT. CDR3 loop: CASSVSSGHLPGNTIYF. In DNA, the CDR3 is TGTGCCAGCAGTGTCAGTTCGGGACACTTACCAGGAAACACCATATATTTT.

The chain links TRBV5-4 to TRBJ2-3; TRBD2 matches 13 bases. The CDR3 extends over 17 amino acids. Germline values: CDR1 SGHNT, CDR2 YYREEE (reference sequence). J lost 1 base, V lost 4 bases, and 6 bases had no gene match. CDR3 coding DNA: TGTGCCAGCAGCGGTTCGGGACTAGCGGGGCGCACAGATACGCAGTATTTT. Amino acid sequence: CASSGSGLAGRTDTQYF. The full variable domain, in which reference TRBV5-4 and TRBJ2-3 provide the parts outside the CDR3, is ETGVTQSPTHLIKTRGQQVTLRCSSQSGHNTVSWYQQALGQGPQFIFQYYREEENGRGNFPPRFSGLQFPNYSSELNVNALELDDSALYLCASSGSGLAGRTDTQYFGPGTRLTVL.

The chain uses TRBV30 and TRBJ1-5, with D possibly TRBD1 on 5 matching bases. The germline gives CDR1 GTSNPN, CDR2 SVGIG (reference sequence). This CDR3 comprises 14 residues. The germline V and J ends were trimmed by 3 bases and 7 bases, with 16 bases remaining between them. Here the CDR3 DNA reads TGTGCCTGGAGCCCCGGGGAGGGGAAACAGCCCCAGCATTTT. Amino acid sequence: CAWSPGEGKQPQHF.

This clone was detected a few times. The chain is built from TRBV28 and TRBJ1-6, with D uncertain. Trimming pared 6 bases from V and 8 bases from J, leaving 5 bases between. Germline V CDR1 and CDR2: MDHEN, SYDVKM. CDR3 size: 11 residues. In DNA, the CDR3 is TGTGCCAGCAGGTCGGATTCACCCCTCCACTTT. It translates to CASRSDSPLHF.

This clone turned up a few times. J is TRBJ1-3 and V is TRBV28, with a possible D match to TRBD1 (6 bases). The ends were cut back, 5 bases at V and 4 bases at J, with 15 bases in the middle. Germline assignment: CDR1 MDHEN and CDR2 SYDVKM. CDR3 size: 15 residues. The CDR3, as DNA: TGTGCCAGCAGTCCCCCCCGGACAGAAGGAAACACCATATATTTT. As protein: CASSPPRTEGNTIYF.

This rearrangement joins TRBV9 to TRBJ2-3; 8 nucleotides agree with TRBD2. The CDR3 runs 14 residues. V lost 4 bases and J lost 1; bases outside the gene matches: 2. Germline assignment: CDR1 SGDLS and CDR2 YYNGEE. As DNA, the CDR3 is TGTGCCAGCAGCCTCGGGGGGGGCACAGATACGCAGTATTTT. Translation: CASSLGGGTDTQYF.

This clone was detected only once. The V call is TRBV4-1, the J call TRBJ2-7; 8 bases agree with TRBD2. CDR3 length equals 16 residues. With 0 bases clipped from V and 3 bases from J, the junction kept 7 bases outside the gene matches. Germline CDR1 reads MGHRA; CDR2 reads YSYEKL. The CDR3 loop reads CASSQDPHGGGYEQYF. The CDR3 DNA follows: TGCGCCAGCAGCCAAGATCCGCACGGGGGGGGCTACGAGCAGTACTTC.

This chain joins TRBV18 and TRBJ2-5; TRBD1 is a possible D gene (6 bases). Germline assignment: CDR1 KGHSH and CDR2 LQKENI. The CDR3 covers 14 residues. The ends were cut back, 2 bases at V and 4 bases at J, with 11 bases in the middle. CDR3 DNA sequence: TGTGCCAGCTCACCATTCCAGGGGCGAGAGACCCAGTACTTC. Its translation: CASSPFQGRETQYF.

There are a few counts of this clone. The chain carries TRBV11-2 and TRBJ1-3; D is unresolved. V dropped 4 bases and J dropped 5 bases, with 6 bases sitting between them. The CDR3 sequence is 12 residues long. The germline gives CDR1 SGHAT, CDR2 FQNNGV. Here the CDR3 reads CASSSTRNTIYF. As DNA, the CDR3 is TGTGCCAGCAGCTCTACGCGAAACACCATATATTTT.

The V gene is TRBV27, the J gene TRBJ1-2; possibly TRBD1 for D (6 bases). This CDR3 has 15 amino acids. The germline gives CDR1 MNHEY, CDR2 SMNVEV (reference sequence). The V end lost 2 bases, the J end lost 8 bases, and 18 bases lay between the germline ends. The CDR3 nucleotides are TGTGCCAGCAGTTTAGTTGGGGGGGCCCGCTCAGGCTACACCTTC. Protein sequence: CASSLVGGARSGYTF.